The 8 T cell receptor beta chains reported below all come from one sample, sequenced in a study of Ad26.COV2.S vaccination and SARS-CoV-2 variants. The protocol was immunoSEQ multiplex PCR, while the TCRdb copy is restricted to in-frame clones and leaves out a portion. The data show around 340,000 clones, around 90% seen once. Treatment meaning: 19 received Ad26.COV2.S at low or high dose, single or two shots; about 5 received placebo; per-sample allocation not given. Repertoires come from day 63 after the first vaccine or placebo injection. The material sequenced was peripheral blood, taken in a trial of Ad26.COV2.S vaccine versus placebo. The receptors stem from a person between 18 and 59 years old who received the Ad26.COV2.S COVID-19 vaccine or a placebo.

The sample holds one count of this clone. This chain links TRBV5-1 with TRBJ1-1, with 9 bases lining up with TRBD1. The trim removed 4 bases at V and 4 bases at J, leaving 5 bases unmatched. The CDR3 has 14 residues. The germline V gene encodes CDR1 SGHRS and CDR2 YFSETQ. The CDR3 DNA reads as TGCGCCAGCAGCACCGGGACAGGGAGCACTGAAGCTTTCTTT. This codes for CASSTGTGSTEAFF.

This clone was picked up one time. V gene TRBV5-1 combines with J gene TRBJ1-4, with a weak D call TRBD1 (6 bases). The CDR3 has 17 residues. Germline assignment: CDR1 SGHRS and CDR2 YFSETQ. V was shortened by 4 bases and J by 4 bases, with 20 bases between the two germline ends. This CDR3 is CASSPGQPSGGNEKLFF. The CDR3 DNA sequence: TGCGCCAGCAGCCCCGGACAGCCTAGCGGGGGTAATGAAAAACTGTTTTTT.

The chain employs TRBV19 and TRBJ1-2, with D unresolved. This CDR3 has 14 residues. The V end lost 1 base, the J end lost 4 bases, and 10 bases lay between the germline ends. Germline lookup yields CDR1 LNHDA and CDR2 SQIVND (reference sequence). The CDR3 loop reads CASSIVTGVYGYTF. DNA of the CDR3: TGTGCCAGTAGTATAGTCACCGGGGTCTATGGCTACACCTTC.

This clone was counted once. V gene TRBV2 combines with J gene TRBJ2-7; D gene unclear. The CDR3 extends over 12 amino acids. Between the trimmed V and J ends, which lost 6 bases and 5 bases, there was a span of 11 bases. Germline V gene lookup returns CDR1 SNHLY and CDR2 FYNNEI. The DNA of the CDR3 is TGTGCCAGCAGGAGGTTAAGGGACGAGCAGTACTTC. Translated: CASRRLRDEQYF.

The rearrangement links TRBV5-1 to TRBJ1-2, with D maybe TRBD1 (5 bases). Germline V gives CDR1 SGHRS, CDR2 YFSETQ. The CDR3 has 15 residues. V was cut by 7 bases and J by 7 bases, with 23 bases left in between. The CDR3 nucleotides read TGCGCCAGCGGGGGTCCTACAGAACTGGGGAGTGGCTACACCTTC. Translating gives CASGGPTELGSGYTF.

The chain uses TRBV7-2 and TRBJ2-5; tentatively, D is TRBD2 (5 bases). This CDR3 has 13 amino acids. Germline values: CDR1 SGHTA, CDR2 FQGNSA. V was trimmed by 11 bases and J by 0 bases, leaving 13 bases between them. Written as DNA, the CDR3 is TGTGCCCCAGAGGGTGGGGACCAAGAGACCCAGTACTTC. Protein: CAPEGGDQETQYF.

The chain uses TRBV28 and TRBJ1-1; weak D call: TRBD1 (5 bases). CDR1 and CDR2 (germline): MDHEN, SYDVKM. Trimming took off 7 bases at V and 4 bases at J, with 25 bases between the two ends. This CDR3 is built from 17 residues. CDR3 protein: CASITGGVTWRGTEAFF. CDR3 sequence (DNA): TGTGCCAGCATTACCGGAGGCGTAACTTGGAGGGGCACTGAAGCTTTCTTT.

V usage is TRBV5-1 and J usage is TRBJ1-2; D is possibly TRBD1 (6 bases). Germline loops: CDR1 SGHRS, CDR2 YFSETQ. The ends were cut back, 1 base at V and 0 bases at J, with 13 bases in the middle. The CDR3 length is 16 residues. The CDR3 loop is CASSLLRTDTNYGYTF. The CDR3 DNA reads as TGCGCCAGCAGCTTGCTCCGGACAGATACTAACTATGGCTACACCTTC. Together with reference TRBV5-1 and TRBJ1-2, the CDR3 gives the full variable domain: KAGVTQTPRYLIKTRGQQVTLSCSPISGHRSVSWYQQTPGQGLQFLFEYFSETQRNKGNFPGRFSGRQFSNSRSEMNVSTLELGDSALYLCASSLLRTDTNYGYTFGSGTRLTVV.